The clone carrying this TCR beta chain was seen ten or more times. Its target is not known. The data stem from a study of neurological immune-mediated disorders. Study observations and caveats: Expanded clones shared no identical CDR3 amino acid sequences across subjects, which suggested private TCR-beta repertoires in all groups. The greatest degree of TCR clonal expansion was observed in HTLV-1-associated myelopathy, with the lowest in multiple sclerosis, below that of healthy controls.

Germline V gene lookup returns CDR1 SNHLY and CDR2 FYNNEI. This CDR3 is 15 amino acids long. The V and J ends lost 4 bases and 3 bases respectively, with 10 bases between them. Template-switch 5'RACE cDNA synthesis added a 10-nucleotide unique molecular identifier. Every sequencing run drew on 15-18 subjects and yielded over 200 million TCR-beta sequences. TCRdb independently ran MiXCR on the 5' RACE reads; one entry per CDR3 protein. The table lists about 76,000 distinct CDR3 sequences, 17% of them singletons, with 15% in the top ten. This TCR derives from a woman in her forties in good health. The chain links TRBV2 to TRBJ1-6, with D maybe TRBD1 (6 bases). The sample taken for sequencing was PBMCs. The CDR3 nucleotides read TGTGCCAGCAGTGGAGGACAGCTCTATAATTCACCCCTCCACTTT. Its protein product is CASSGGQLYNSPLHF.